The 3 T cell receptor beta chains in this list originate from one sample, sequenced in a study of T-cell reconstitution after alpha-beta-depleted transplantation in children (TCRdb year 2016). The library was produced with PCR. Sequencing relied on an Illumina HiSeq 2500. TCR library preparation used molecular barcoding, with unique molecular identifiers applied to normalize quantification of the TCRbeta repertoire. TCRdb ran its own pipeline on the public reads, namely fastp trimming at Q25 and MiXCR clone calling, and kept in-frame beta chains. Here each entry gathers all rows of one CDR3 protein and keeps the most common genes and DNA. The sample table lists hundreds of thousands of distinct CDR3 sequences, roughly 13% of them with a count of one. The ten largest make up around 0.76% of the sample. The sample's treatment or condition label, in plain terms: allogeneic hematopoietic cell transplantation with graft depleted of TCRalphabeta T cells and CD19 B cells.

This sample comprised PBMCs, obtained before TCRalphabeta/CD19-depleted stem cell transplant. Receptors originate from a girl aged 2 to 9 with congenital amegakaryocytic thrombocytopenia, due to receive a stem cell transplant.

Remarks on this clonotype: One end of the junction fails to match germline, which may point to a read error. The rearrangement uses TRBV29-1 and TRBJ2-3; D remains unclear. Per germline, CDR1 SQVTM and CDR2 ANQGSEA. The CDR3 is made up of 9 amino acids. DNA of the CDR3: TGCAGCGTTGAAGGGCCACAAGCATTT. Translation: CSVEGPQAF.

This clonotype was counted at least ten times. In nucleotides, the CDR3 is TGTGCCAGCAGCCAAGATGGGCGGCCGTCCCCTTACGAGCAGTACTTC. Translating gives CASSQDGRPSPYEQYF. The chain employs TRBV3-1 and TRBJ2-7; D gene ambiguous. The CDR3 runs to 16 residues. CDR1 and CDR2 (germline): LGHDT, YNNKEL (reference sequence). V was pared by 0 bases and J by 4 bases, with 16 bases between.

Ten or more counts support this clonotype. This chain joins TRBV20-1 and TRBJ2-1; D might be TRBD2 (5 bases). The V end was cut by 3 bases, the J end by 9 bases, with 12 bases between. This CDR3 has 12 amino acids. Germline V gene data show CDR1 as DFQATT and CDR2 as SNEGSKA (reference sequence). In nucleotides, the CDR3 is TGCAGTGCTAGCGGAGAGGCGGGTGAGCAGTTCTTC. It specifies CSASGEAGEQFF.